This entry concerns a single TCR beta chain. Its antigen is unidentified. Profiling relied on immunoSEQ multiplex PCR, and the TCRdb table lists in-frame clones only, not all of them. The repertoire holds around 500,000 clones, with around 78% as singletons. About 83 million PBMCs served as the genomic DNA source for unsorted samples. The germline CDR1 and CDR2 sequences are LGHNA and YNFKEQ. V lost 5 bases and J lost 1; bases outside the gene matches: 7. CDR3 length: 16 residues. This sample is part of a study of shared clonotypes between healthy human individuals. Study outcomes and limitations: Few donors limited the genetic and exposure-history diversity represented.

The sample comprised PBMCs. This chain connects TRBV4-2 to TRBJ2-2, with 7 bases that match TRBD1. The source of this sequence is a woman aged 40 to 55 in good health. Some clones in this sample may be carry-over from other donors' samples. DNA of the CDR3: TGTGCCAGCAGCTTGCCTCAGGGGGTGAACACCGGGGAGCTGTTTTTT. Translating it yields CASSLPQGVNTGELFF.